A single sample is the source of the 17 T cell receptor beta chains below, sequenced in a study of T cell clonality in common variable immunodeficiency. Libraries were prepared by immunoSEQ multiplex PCR; TCRdb keeps only in-frame clonotypes and omits some of them. The sample has tens of thousands of clones, none seen only once; the top ten hold about 1.7%. Sequenced sample: peripheral blood mononuclear cells. The receptors were gathered from a person between 18 and 75 years old in good health.

This clone was detected many times. The read halts 3 residues ahead of the CDR3 end, with the missing end drawn from the germline J gene. This chain uses TRBV19 with TRBJ1-5; tentative D call: TRBD1 (6 bases). Germline V gene data show CDR1 as LNHDA and CDR2 as SQIVND (reference sequence). This CDR3 is 14 amino acids long. Trimming pared 3 bases from V and 4 bases from J, leaving 10 bases between. This CDR3 reads CASSIQGRNQPQHF. The sequenced part of the CDR3 DNA is TGTGCCAGTAGTATTCAGGGGCGAAATCAGCCC. The full variable domain, in which reference TRBV19 and TRBJ1-5 provide the parts outside the CDR3, is DGGITQSPKYLFRKEGQNVTLSCEQNLNHDAMYWYRQDPGQGLRLIYYSQIVNDFQKGDIAEGYSVSREKKESFPLTVTSAQKNPTAFYLCASSIQGRNQPQHFGDGTRLSIL.

In this sample, this clone turned up many times. Coverage ceases 3 residues before the CDR3 finishes, and the germline J gene fills in the end. The genes are TRBV18 and TRBJ2-3; 13 nucleotides line up with TRBD2. The CDR3 has 20 residues. V gave up 3 bases and J gave up 1 base; unmatched junction bases: 13. The germline gives CDR1 KGHSH, CDR2 LQKENI. The CDR3 loop reads CASSPSWTSGRLAGTDTQYF. Incomplete CDR3 DNA: TGTGCCAGCTCACCTTCTTGGACTAGCGGGAGATTGGCGGGCACAGATACG.

This clone was found many times. The read falls 3 residues short of the CDR3 end, and the missing part is taken from the germline J gene. V gene TRBV6-2 or TRBV6-3 combines with J gene TRBJ1-4; weak D call: TRBD1 (5 bases). CDR1 is MNHEY and CDR2 is SVGEGT in the germline V gene. The length of the CDR3 is 14 residues. Trimming removed 5 bases at V and 4 bases at J, with 11 bases between. The CDR3 reads CASSGTLNNEKLFF. The DNA read from the CDR3 is TGTGCCAGCAGTGGGACTCTCAATAATGAAAAA.

Ten or more counts support this clone. The missing CDR3 end, 3 residues past where the read stops, is filled in from the germline J gene. The J gene is TRBJ1-5, the V gene TRBV6-2 or TRBV6-3; D unclear. Looked up from germline, CDR1 is MNHEY and CDR2 is SVGEGT. V was pared by 4 bases and J by 9 bases, with 10 bases between. The CDR3 covers 12 residues. The covered CDR3 bases are TGTGCCAGCAGTTTACGGGCGGGGCCC. Protein: CASSLRAGP. The entire CDR3 is CASSLRAGPQHF.

This clone was seen ten or more times. The read terminates 3 residues ahead of where the CDR3 ends, so the germline J gene completes it. This chain connects TRBV12-3 or TRBV12-4 to TRBJ1-5; no clear D. The CDR3 extends over 14 amino acids. V lost 7 bases to trimming and J lost 6 bases, with 16 bases between them. This CDR3 reads CASNILEGRQPQHF. Partial CDR3 DNA: TGTGCCAGCAACATCTTGGAGGGCCGTCAGCCC.

This clone appeared many times. The DNA ends 3 residues before the CDR3 does, and the rest of the CDR3 is filled in from the germline J gene. The chain is built from TRBV6-1 and TRBJ1-5; no firm D call. Germline values: CDR1 MNHNS, CDR2 SASEGT. The CDR3 length is 19 residues. Trimming removed 1 base at V and 0 bases at J, with 19 bases between. The sequenced part of the CDR3 DNA is TGTGCCAGCAGTGAAGATCGGCGGCCCCGGGGTTATAGCAATCAGCCC. Protein product: CASSEDRRPRGYSNQP. The entire CDR3 is CASSEDRRPRGYSNQPQHF.

This clone has ten or more counts. The read finishes 3 residues shy of the CDR3 end, and the germline J gene is used to complete it. J is TRBJ1-2 and V is TRBV19; no reliable D call. CDR1 is LNHDA and CDR2 is SQIVND in the germline V gene (reference sequence). This CDR3 is 13 amino acids long. Incomplete CDR3 DNA: TGTGCCAGTAGTATGGTCCCCCCGGGGGGC. Translating gives CASSMVPPGG. Given in full, the CDR3 is CASSMVPPGGYTF.

The table lists this clone with many counts. The read finishes 3 residues shy of the CDR3 end, and the germline J gene is used to complete it. The chain is built from TRBV2 and TRBJ2-7, with 9 bases fitting TRBD2. Per the germline V gene, CDR1 is SNHLY and CDR2 is FYNNEI. J gave up 5 bases and V 4 bases, and 18 bases lay outside the gene matches. The CDR3 has 18 residues. The CDR3 is CASSGWGASGTRLHEQYF. CDR3 bases read: TGTGCCAGCAGTGGGTGGGGGGCTAGCGGGACCCGGTTGCACGAG.

Turning to this clone: Coverage ceases 3 residues before the CDR3 finishes, and the germline J gene fills in the end. The J gene is TRBJ2-7, the V gene TRBV7-9, with 9 bases identical to TRBD1. Trimming removed 5 bases from V and 3 bases from J; junction bases left unmatched: 8. The CDR3 extends over 15 amino acids. CDR1 SEHNR and CDR2 FQNEAQ come from the germline V gene (reference sequence). CDR3 DNA, as far as it was read: TGTGCCAGCAGCCCCTACAGGGGGCAAGGCTACGAG. This encodes CASSPYRGQGYE. The whole CDR3 is CASSPYRGQGYEQYF.

This clone was recorded at least ten times. The read ends 3 residues before the CDR3 terminus; that terminus is restored from the germline J gene. The chain employs TRBV7-9 and TRBJ1-2; 9 nucleotides agree with TRBD1. Germline-derived CDR1 and CDR2 are SEHNR and FQNEAQ (reference sequence). The V segment lost 5 bases and the J segment 6 bases; nucleotides outside the gene matches: 10. The CDR3 contains 15 residues. CDR3 region: CASSTSLTGGDGYTF. The covered CDR3 bases are TGTGCCAGCAGCACGAGTTTAACAGGGGGCGATGGC.

This clone was seen many times. The CDR3 end lies 3 residues beyond the end of the read and is filled in from the germline J gene. The chain is built from TRBV5-5 and TRBJ1-6; TRBD1 might be the D (6 bases). The CDR3 length is 15 residues. Germline V lookup: CDR1 SGHKS, CDR2 YYEKEE (reference sequence). V was shortened by 5 bases and J by 7 bases, with 16 bases between the two germline ends. CDR3 protein: CASSSGTSGNSPLHF. The covered CDR3 bases are TGTGCCAGCAGTTCCGGGACATCTGGAAATTCACCC.

This clone was observed many times. The read terminates 3 residues ahead of where the CDR3 ends, so the germline J gene completes it. V usage is TRBV5-6 and J usage is TRBJ2-2; D gene unclear. Germline CDR1 is SGHDT and CDR2 is YYEEEE. Trimming left V 4 bases short and J 6 bases short, with 10 bases between. The CDR3 runs 13 residues. The CDR3 sequence is CASSRFYAGELFF. The covered CDR3 bases are TGTGCCAGCAGCCGGTTTTATGCCGGGGAG.

This clone was seen at least ten times. Read coverage stops 3 residues before the CDR3 terminus; the germline J gene supplies the remainder. V and J are TRBV12-3 or TRBV12-4 and TRBJ2-2; TRBD1 agrees at 7 bases. The CDR3 covers 18 residues. Trimming at V came to 7 bases and at J to 0 bases, leaving 14 bases not matched to a gene. The CDR3 reads CASILSRGGQSNTGELFF. The DNA read from the CDR3 is TGTGCCAGCATTCTCTCGAGAGGGGGACAGTCGAACACCGGGGAG.

A note on this clone: The read terminates 3 residues ahead of where the CDR3 ends, so the germline J gene completes it. V usage is TRBV5-4 and J usage is TRBJ2-7; 7 nucleotides match TRBD1. V shed 10 bases, J shed 4 bases, and the junction held 8 bases outside the gene matches. The CDR3 covers 12 residues. In germline, CDR1 is SGHNT, CDR2 YYREEE (reference sequence). The part of the CDR3 DNA that was read is TGTGCCGGCCCGGGACAGCTTTACGAG. Translating gives CAGPGQLYE. The complete CDR3 sequence is CAGPGQLYEQYF.

This clone was recorded a few times. At one end the junction does not follow the germline gene, possibly because of a read error. Coverage ceases 3 residues before the CDR3 finishes, and the germline J gene fills in the end. The genes are TRBV19 and TRBJ2-7; 10 nucleotides agree with TRBD2. CDR3 length: 14 amino acids. Germline V CDR1 and CDR2: LNHDA, SQIVND (reference sequence). CDR3 DNA, as far as it was read: TGTGCCGGTAGTACTCTAGCGGGAGTATACGAG. Protein sequence: CAGSTLAGVYE. The full CDR3 is CAGSTLAGVYEQYF.

This clone was found many times. The missing CDR3 end, 3 residues past where the read stops, is filled in from the germline J gene. The V call is TRBV2, the J call TRBJ2-3; TRBD2 matches at 12 bases. This CDR3 region has 19 residues. The ends lost 4 bases at V and 2 bases at J; junction bases unmatched: 13. Germline CDR1 SNHLY, CDR2 FYNNEI. Here the CDR3 reads CASSGGASGRETPTDTQYF. Partial CDR3 DNA: TGTGCCAGCAGTGGCGGGGCTAGCGGGAGGGAAACCCCCACAGATACG.

This clone occurred many times. Incomplete CDR3 DNA: TGTGCCAGCAGCTTATCTCGGCAGGGGAATTCACCC. Translating gives CASSLSRQGNSP. The CDR3 in full is CASSLSRQGNSPLHF. The J gene is TRBJ1-6, the V gene TRBV7-3; the D gene is possibly TRBD1 (6 bases). The read terminates 3 residues before the CDR3 end, so the remaining end is supplied by the germline J gene. V lost 2 bases and J lost 7, with 12 bases in between. This CDR3 comprises 15 residues. CDR1 SGHTA and CDR2 FQGTGA come from the germline V gene.